Sequencing of this TCR beta chain was carried out in a study of STAT3 mutations in large granular lymphocyte leukemia. The study, taken as a whole, reports: At least one immunodominant TCR beta clonotype appeared in every T-cell large granular lymphocyte leukemia patient.

Some clones are missing from TCRdb's copy, which holds only in-frame ones; the method was immunoSEQ multiplex PCR. The table shows roughly 6,500 clones, with 45% to 65% occurring only once. The CDR3 contains 13 residues. Germline V gene lookup returns CDR1 LGHNA and CDR2 YNFKEQ. The V end was cut by 1 base, the J end by 7 bases, with 10 bases between. This clone was seen a handful of times. What it recognizes is unknown. V gene TRBV4-2 combines with J gene TRBJ1-2, with D possibly being TRBD1 (5 bases). Specimen: peripheral blood mononuclear cells. The sequence was obtained from a boy aged 5 to 17 with T-cell large granular lymphocyte leukemia. Some clones in this sample may be carry-over from other donors' samples. As DNA, the CDR3 is TGTGCCAGCAGCCAAGTGGAGGGGTCTGGCTACACCTTC. It is translated as CASSQVEGSGYTF.